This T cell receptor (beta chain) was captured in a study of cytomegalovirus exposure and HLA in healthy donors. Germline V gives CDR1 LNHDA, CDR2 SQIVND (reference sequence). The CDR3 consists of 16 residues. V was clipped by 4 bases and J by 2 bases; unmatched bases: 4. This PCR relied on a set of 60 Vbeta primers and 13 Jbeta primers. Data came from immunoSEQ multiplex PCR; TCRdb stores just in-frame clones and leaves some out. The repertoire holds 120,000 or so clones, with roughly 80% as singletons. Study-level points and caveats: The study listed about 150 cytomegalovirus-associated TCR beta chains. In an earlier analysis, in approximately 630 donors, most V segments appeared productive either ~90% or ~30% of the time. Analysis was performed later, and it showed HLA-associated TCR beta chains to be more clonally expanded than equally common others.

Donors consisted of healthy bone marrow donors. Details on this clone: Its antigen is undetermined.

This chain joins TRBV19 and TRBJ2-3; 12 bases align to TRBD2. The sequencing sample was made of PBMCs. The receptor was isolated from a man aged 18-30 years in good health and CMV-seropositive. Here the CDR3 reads CASSKRTSGVTDTQYF. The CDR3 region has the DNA TGTGCCAGTAGTAAAAGGACTAGCGGGGTCACAGATACGCAGTATTTT.